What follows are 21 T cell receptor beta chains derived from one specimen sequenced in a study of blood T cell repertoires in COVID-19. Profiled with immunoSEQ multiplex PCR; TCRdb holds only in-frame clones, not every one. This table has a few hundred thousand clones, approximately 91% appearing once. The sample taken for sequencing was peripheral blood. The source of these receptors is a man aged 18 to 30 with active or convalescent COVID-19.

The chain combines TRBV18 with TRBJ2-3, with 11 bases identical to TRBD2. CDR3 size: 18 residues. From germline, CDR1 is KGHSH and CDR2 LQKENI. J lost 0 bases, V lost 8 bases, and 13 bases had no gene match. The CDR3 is CASTGGTSGFSSTDTQYF. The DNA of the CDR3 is TGTGCCAGCACTGGCGGGACTAGCGGATTCTCTAGCACAGATACGCAGTATTTT.

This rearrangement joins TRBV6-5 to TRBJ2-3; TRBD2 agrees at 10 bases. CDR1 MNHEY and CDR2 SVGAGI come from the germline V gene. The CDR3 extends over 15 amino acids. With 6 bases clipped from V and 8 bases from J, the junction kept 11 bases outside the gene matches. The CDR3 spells CASRSSGGALSTQYF. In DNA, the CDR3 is TGTGCCAGCAGATCAAGCGGGGGGGCACTGTCTACGCAGTATTTT.

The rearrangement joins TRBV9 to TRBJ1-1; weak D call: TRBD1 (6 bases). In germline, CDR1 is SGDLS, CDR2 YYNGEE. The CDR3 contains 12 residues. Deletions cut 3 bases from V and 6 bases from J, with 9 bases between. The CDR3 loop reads CASSAGAPEAFF. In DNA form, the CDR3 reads TGTGCCAGCAGCGCAGGGGCCCCTGAAGCTTTCTTT. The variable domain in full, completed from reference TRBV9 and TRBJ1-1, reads DSGVTQTPKHLITATGQRVTLRCSPRSGDLSVYWYQQSLDQGLQFLIQYYNGEERAKGNILERFSAQQFPDLHSELNLSSLELGDSALYFCASSAGAPEAFFGQGTRLTVV.

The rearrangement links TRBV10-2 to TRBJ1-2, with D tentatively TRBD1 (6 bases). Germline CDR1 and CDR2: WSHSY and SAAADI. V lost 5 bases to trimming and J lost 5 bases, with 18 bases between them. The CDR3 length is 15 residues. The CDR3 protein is CASSLTGSNDYGYTF. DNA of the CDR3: TGCGCCAGCAGTCTGACAGGCAGCAACGATTATGGCTACACCTTC.

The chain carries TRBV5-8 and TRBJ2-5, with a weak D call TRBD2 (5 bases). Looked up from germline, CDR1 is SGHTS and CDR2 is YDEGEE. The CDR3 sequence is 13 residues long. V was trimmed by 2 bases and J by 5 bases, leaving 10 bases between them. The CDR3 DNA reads TGTGCCAGCAGCTTAAGAGCGGAGGAGACCCAGTACTTC. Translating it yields CASSLRAEETQYF.

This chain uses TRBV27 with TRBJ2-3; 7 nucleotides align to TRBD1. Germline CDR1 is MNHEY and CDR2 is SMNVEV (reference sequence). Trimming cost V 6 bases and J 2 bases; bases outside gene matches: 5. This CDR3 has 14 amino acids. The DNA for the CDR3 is TGTGCCAGCAGCAAGACAGGGTTCACAGATACGCAGTATTTT. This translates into CASSKTGFTDTQYF.

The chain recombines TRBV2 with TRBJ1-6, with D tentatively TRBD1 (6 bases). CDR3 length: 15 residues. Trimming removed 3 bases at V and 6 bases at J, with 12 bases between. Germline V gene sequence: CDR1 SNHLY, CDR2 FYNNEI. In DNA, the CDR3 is TGTGCCAGCAGTGACAGGGGAGGGATTAATTCACCCCTCCACTTT. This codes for CASSDRGGINSPLHF.

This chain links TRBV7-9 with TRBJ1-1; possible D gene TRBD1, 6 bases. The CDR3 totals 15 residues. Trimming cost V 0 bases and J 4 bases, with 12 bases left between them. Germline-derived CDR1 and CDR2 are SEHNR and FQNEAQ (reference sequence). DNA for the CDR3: TGTGCCAGCAGCTTAGCGGGGGCGCGAGGCACTGAAGCTTTCTTT. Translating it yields CASSLAGARGTEAFF.

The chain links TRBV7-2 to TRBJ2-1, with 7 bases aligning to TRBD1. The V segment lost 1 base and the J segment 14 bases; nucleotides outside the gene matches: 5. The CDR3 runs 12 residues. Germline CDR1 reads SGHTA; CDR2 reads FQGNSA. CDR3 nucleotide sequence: TGTGCCAGCAGCTTAGAACGAGACAGGGAGTTCTTC. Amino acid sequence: CASSLERDREFF.

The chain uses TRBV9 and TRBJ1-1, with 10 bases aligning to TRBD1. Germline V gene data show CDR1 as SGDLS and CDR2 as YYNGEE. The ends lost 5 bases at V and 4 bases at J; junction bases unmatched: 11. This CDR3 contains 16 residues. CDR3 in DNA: TGTGCCAGCAGTCCCCGGGACAGGGGCGTGGCCACTGAAGCTTTCTTT. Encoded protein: CASSPRDRGVATEAFF.

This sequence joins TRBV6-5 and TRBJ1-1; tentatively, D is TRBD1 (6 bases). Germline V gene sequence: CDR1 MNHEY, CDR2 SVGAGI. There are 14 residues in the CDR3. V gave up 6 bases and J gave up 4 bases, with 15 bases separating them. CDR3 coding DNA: TGTGCCAGCAGAGACAACAGGGTCGGCACTGAAGCTTTCTTT. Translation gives CASRDNRVGTEAFF.

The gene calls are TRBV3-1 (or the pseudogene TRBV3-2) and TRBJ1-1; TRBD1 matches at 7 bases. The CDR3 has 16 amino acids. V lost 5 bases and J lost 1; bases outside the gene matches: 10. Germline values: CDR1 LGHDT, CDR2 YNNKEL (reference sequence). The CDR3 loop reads CASSSHSGGENTEAFF. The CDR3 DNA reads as TGTGCCAGCAGCTCCCATTCAGGGGGTGAGAACACTGAAGCTTTCTTT.

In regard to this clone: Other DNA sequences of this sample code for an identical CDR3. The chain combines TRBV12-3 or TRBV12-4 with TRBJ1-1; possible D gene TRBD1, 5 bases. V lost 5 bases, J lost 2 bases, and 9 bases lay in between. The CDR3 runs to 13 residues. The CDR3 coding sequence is TGTGCCAGCAGTCCGACAGCAAACACTGAAGCTTTCTTT. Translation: CASSPTANTEAFF.

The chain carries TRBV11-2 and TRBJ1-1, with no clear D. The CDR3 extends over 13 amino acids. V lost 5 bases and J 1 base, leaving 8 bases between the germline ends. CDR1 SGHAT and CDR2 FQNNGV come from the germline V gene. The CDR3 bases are TGTGCCAGCAGCCTAGCCCGGAACACTGAAGCTTTCTTT. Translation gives CASSLARNTEAFF.

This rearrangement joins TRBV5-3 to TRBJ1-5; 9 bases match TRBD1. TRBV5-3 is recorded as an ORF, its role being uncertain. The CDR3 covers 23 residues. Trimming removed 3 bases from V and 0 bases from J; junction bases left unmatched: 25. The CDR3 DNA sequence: TGTGCCAGAAGCTCGTGGAACATCCGGGACAGGGCCAACGGAAATTATAGCAATCAGCCCCAGCATTTT. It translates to CARSSWNIRDRANGNYSNQPQHF.

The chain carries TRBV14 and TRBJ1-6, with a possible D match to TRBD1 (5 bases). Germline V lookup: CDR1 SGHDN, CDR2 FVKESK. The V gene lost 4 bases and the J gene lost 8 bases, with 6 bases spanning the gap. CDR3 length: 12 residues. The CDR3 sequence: CASSPGYSPLHF. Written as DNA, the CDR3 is TGTGCCAGCAGCCCAGGGTATTCACCCCTCCACTTT.

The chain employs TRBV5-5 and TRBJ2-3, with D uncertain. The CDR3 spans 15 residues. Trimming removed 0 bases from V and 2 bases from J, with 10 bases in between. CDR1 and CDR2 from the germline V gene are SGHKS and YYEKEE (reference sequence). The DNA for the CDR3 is TGTGCCAGCAGCTTGGGTCTCTTTATCACAGATACGCAGTATTTT. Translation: CASSLGLFITDTQYF.

CDR3 region: CASALQGYTEAFF. CDR3 nucleotides: TGTGCCAGCGCACTCCAGGGGTACACTGAAGCTTTCTTT. V is TRBV5-4 and J is TRBJ1-1, with a tentative D call TRBD1 (6 bases). The germline V gene has CDR1 SGHNT and CDR2 YYREEE (reference sequence). V dropped 7 bases and J dropped 3 bases, with 13 bases sitting between them. The CDR3 runs 13 residues.

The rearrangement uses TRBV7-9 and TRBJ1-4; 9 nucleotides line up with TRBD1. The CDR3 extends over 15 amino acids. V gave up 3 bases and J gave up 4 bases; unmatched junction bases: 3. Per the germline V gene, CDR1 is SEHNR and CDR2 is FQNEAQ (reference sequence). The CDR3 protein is CASSLGTGYNEKLFF. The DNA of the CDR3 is TGTGCCAGCAGCTTGGGGACAGGGTATAATGAAAAACTGTTTTTT.

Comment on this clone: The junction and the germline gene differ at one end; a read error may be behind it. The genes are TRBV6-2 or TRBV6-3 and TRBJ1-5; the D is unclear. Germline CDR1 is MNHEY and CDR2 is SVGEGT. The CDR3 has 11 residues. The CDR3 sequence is CASSYLDYFIF. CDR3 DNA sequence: TGTGCCAGCAGTTACCTCGACTATTTCATTTTT.

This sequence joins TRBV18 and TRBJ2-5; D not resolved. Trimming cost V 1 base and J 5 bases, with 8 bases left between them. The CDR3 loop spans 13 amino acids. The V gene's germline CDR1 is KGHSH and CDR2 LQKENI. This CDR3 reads CASSPLAGETQYF. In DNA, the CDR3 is TGTGCCAGCTCACCACTAGCTGGGGAGACCCAGTACTTC.